This TCR beta chain was identified in a study of blood T cell repertoires in COVID-19. For the study at large: Acute and convalescent COVID-19 samples came from the United States, Italy and Spain. Sources were T cells, B-cell-depleted T cells, or PBMCs; the material itself was cDNA or gDNA.

Produced via immunoSEQ multiplex PCR; TCRdb's table is partial and in-frame only. Among around 260,000 clones, about 88% were seen once, and the ten largest hold over 4%. Per germline, CDR1 MNHEY and CDR2 SVGAGI. V was clipped by 6 bases and J by 2 bases, with 11 bases between them. The CDR3 length is 14 residues. Specimen: peripheral blood. The chain couples TRBV6-5 to TRBJ1-5; D is undetermined. The clonotype comes from a man in his fifties or sixties who had recovered from COVID-19. The CDR3 reads CASRTRGGNQPQHF. The CDR3 DNA sequence: TGTGCCAGCAGAACCCGTGGAGGCAATCAGCCCCAGCATTTT.